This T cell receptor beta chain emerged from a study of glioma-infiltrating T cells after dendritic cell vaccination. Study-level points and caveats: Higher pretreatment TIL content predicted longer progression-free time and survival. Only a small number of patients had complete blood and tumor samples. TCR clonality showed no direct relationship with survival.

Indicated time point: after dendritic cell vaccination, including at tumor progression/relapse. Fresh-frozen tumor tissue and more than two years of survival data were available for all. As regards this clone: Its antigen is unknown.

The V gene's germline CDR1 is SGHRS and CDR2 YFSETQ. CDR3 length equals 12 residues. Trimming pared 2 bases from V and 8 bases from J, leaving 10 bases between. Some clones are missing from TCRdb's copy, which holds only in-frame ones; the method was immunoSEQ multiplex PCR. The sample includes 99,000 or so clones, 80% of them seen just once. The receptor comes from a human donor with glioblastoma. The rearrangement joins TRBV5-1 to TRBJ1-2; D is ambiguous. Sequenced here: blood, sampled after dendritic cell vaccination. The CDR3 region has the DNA TGCGCCAGCAGCTTATACGGCGGAGGCTACACCTTC. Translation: CASSLYGGGYTF.